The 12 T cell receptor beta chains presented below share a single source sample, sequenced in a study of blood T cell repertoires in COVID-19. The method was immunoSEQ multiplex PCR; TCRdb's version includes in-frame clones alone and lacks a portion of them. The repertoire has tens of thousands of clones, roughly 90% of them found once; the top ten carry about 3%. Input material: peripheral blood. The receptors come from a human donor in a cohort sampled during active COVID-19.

CDR3 sequence reads: CASSTGGDRTIYF. The CDR3 DNA reads as TGTGCCAGCAGCACGGGGGGCGATAGGACCATATATTTT. The chain couples TRBV11-2 to TRBJ1-3; D possibly corresponds to TRBD1 (6 bases). Germline V gene data show CDR1 as SGHAT and CDR2 as FQNNGV. Trimming took off 5 bases at V and 10 bases at J, with 15 bases between the two ends. The CDR3 spans 13 residues. Variable domain in full (rest from reference TRBV11-2 and TRBJ1-3): EAGVAQSPRYKIIEKRQSVAFWCNPISGHATLYWYQQILGQGPKLLIQFQNNGVVDDSQLPKDRFSAERLKGVDSTLKIQPAKLEDSAVYLCASSTGGDRTIYFGEGSWLTVV.

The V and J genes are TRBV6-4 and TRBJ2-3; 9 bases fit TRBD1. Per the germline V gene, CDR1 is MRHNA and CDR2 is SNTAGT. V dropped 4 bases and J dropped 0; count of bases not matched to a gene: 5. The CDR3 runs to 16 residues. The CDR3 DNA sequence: TGTGCCAGCAGTGCGGAACAGGGGGCTAGCACAGATACGCAGTATTTT. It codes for CASSAEQGASTDTQYF.

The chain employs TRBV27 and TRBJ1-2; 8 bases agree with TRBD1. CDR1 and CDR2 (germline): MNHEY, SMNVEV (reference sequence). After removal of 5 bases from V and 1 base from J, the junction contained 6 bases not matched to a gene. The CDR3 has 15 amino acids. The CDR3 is CASSPRTGINYGYTF. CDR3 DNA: TGTGCCAGCAGTCCACGGACAGGGATTAACTATGGCTACACCTTC.

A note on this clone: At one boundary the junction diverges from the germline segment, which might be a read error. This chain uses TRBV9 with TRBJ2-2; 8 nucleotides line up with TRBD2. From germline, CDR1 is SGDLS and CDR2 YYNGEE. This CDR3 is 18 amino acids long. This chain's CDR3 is CASSVGAGAVVTAGELFF. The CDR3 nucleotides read TGTGCCAGCAGTGTAGGAGCGGGAGCGGTTGTAACGGCCGGGGAGCTGTTTTTT. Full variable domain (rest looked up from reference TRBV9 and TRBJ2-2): DSGVTQTPKHLITATGQRVTLRCSPRSGDLSVYWYQQSLDQGLQFLIQYYNGEERAKGNILERFSAQQFPDLHSELNLSSLELGDSALYFCASSVGAGAVVTAGELFFGEGSRLTVL.

Here the CDR3 reads CASSSNRRFYGYTF. The CDR3 DNA sequence: TGTGCCAGCAGCTCAAACAGGCGATTCTATGGCTACACCTTC. The chain has TRBV3-1 (or the pseudogene TRBV3-2) and TRBJ1-2, with D possibly matching TRBD1 (5 bases). Germline V gene lookup returns CDR1 LGHDT and CDR2 YNNKEL (reference sequence). V lost 5 bases to trimming and J lost 4 bases, with 14 bases between them. This CDR3 is built from 14 residues.

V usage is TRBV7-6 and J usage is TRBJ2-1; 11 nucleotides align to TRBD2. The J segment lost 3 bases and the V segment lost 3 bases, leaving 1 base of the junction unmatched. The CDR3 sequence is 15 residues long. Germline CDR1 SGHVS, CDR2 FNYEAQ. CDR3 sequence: CASSFTSGSYNEQFF. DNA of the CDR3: TGTGCCAGCAGCTTCACTAGCGGGAGCTACAATGAGCAGTTCTTC.

In nucleotides, the CDR3 is TGTGCCAGCAGCACCCGGACAGGAAATCTTGGTGGCTACACCTTC. Translating gives CASSTRTGNLGGYTF. The genes are TRBV7-9 and TRBJ1-2, with 7 bases lining up with TRBD1. Germline values: CDR1 SEHNR, CDR2 FQNEAQ (reference sequence). CDR3 length equals 15 residues. V gave up 5 bases and J gave up 7 bases; unmatched junction bases: 13.

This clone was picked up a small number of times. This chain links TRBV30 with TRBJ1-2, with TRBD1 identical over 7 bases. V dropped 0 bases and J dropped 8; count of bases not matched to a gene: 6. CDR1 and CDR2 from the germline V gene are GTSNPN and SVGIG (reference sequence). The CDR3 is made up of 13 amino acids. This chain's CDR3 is CAWSVRQGTGYTF. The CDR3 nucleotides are TGTGCCTGGAGTGTTCGACAGGGAACGGGCTACACCTTC. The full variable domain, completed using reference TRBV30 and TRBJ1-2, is SQTIHQWPATLVQPVGSPLSLECTVEGTSNPNLYWYRQAAGRGLQLLFYSVGIGQISSEVPQNLSASRPQDRQFILSSKKLLLSDSGFYLCAWSVRQGTGYTFGSGTRLTVV.

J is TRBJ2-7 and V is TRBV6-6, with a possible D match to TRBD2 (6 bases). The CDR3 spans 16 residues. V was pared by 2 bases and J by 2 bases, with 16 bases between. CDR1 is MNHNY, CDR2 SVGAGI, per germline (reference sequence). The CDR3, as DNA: TGTGCCAGCAGTTACGTTGCGGGACGAGACACCTACGAGCAGTACTTC. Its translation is CASSYVAGRDTYEQYF.

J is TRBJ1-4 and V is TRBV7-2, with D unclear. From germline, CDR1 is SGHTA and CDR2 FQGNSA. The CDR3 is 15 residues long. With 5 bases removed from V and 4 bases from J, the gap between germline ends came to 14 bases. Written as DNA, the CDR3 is TGTGCCAGCAGCCGTCGGGGAACTTATAATGAAAAACTGTTTTTT. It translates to CASSRRGTYNEKLFF.

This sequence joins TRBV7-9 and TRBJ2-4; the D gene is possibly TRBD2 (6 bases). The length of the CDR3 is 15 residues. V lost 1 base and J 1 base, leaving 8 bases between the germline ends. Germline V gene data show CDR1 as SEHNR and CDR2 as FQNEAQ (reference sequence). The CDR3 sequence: CASSLVEGAKNIQYF. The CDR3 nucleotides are TGTGCCAGCAGCTTAGTGGAGGGGGCCAAAAACATTCAGTACTTC.

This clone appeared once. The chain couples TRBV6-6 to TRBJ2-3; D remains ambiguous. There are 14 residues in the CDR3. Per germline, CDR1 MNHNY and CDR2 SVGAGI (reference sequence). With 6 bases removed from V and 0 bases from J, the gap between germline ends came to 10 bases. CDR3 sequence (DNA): TGTGCCAGCAGGAGAGACTCTAGCACAGATACGCAGTATTTT. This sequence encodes CASRRDSSTDTQYF.